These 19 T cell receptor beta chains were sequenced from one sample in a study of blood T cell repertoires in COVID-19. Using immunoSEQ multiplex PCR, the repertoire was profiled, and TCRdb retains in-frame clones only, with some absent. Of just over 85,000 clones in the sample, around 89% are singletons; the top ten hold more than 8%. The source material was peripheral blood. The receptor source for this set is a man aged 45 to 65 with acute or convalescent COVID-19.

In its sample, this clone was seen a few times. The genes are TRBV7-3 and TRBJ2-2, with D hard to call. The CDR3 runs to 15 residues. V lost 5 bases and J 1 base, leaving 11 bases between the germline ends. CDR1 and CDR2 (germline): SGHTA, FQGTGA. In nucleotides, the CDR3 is TGTGCCAGCAGCCCCATGGCAGGGAACACCGGGGAGCTGTTTTTT. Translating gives CASSPMAGNTGELFF.

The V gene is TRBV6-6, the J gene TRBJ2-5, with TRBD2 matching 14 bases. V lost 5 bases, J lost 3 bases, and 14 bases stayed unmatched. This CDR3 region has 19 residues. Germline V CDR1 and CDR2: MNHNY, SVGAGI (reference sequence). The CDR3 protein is CASSHEPLGTSGSKETQYF. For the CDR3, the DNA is TGTGCCAGCAGTCACGAGCCCTTGGGGACTAGCGGGAGTAAAGAGACCCAGTACTTC.

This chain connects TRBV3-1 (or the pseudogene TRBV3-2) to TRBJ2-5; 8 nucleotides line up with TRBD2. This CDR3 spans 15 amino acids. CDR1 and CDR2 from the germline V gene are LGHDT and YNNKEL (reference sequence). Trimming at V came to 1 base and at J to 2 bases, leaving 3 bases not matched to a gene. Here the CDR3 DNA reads TGTGCCAGCAGCCAAGTGGTAGCGGGGCAAGAGACCCAGTACTTC. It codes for CASSQVVAGQETQYF.

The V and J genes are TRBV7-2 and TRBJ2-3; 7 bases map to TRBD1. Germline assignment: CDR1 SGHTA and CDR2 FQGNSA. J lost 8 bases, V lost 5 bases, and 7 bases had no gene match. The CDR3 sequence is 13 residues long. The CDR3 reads CASSPTRQGTQYF. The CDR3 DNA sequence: TGTGCCAGCAGCCCAACTAGACAGGGTACGCAGTATTTT.

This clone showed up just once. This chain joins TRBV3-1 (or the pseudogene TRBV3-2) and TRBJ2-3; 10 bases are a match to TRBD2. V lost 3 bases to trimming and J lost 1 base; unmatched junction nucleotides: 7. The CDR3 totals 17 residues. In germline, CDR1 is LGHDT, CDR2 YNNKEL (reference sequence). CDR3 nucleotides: TGTGCCAGCAGCCACCTAGAAGGGACTAGCGGCACAGATACGCAGTATTTT. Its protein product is CASSHLEGTSGTDTQYF.

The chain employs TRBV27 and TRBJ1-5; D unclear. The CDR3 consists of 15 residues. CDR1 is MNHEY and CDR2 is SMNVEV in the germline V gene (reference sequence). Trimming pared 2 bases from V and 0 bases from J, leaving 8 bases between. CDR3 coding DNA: TGTGCCAGCAGTTTAATTCGACATAGCAATCAGCCCCAGCATTTT. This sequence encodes CASSLIRHSNQPQHF.

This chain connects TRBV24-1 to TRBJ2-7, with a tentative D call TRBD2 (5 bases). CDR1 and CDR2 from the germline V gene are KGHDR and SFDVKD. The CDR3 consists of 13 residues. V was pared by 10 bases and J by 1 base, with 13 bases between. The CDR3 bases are TGTGCCACGTCGGGAATATCTTCCTACGAGCAGTACTTC. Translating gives CATSGISSYEQYF.

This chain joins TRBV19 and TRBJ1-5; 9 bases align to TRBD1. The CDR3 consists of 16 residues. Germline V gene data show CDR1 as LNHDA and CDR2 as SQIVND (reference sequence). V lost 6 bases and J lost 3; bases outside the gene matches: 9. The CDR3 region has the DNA TGTGCCAGTAGGGCGGGACAGGGAACGTTCAATCAGCCCCAGCATTTT. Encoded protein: CASRAGQGTFNQPQHF.

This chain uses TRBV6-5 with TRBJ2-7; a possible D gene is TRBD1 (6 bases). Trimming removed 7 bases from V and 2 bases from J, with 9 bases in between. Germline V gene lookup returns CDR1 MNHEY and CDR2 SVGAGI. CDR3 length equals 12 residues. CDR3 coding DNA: TGTGCCAGCAAAACAGGGACCTACGAGCAGTACGTC. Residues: CASKTGTYEQYV.

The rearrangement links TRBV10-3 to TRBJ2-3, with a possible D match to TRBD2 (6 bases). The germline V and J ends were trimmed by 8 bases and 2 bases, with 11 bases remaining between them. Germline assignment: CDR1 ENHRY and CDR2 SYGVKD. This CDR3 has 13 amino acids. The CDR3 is CAIHSGPTDTQYF. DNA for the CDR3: TGTGCCATCCATAGCGGCCCCACAGATACGCAGTATTTT.

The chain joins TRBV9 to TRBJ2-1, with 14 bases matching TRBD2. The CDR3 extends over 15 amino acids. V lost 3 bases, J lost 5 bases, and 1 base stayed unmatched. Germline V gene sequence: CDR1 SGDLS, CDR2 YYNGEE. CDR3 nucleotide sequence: TGTGCCAGCAGCGGGACTAGCGGGGGGAACAATGAGCAGTTCTTC. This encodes CASSGTSGGNNEQFF.

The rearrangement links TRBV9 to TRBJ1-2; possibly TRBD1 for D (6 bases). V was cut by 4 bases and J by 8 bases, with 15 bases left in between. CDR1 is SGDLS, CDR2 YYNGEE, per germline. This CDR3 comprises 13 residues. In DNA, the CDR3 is TGTGCCAGCAGCCCGACAGGTTGGAAAGGCTACACCTTC. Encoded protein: CASSPTGWKGYTF.

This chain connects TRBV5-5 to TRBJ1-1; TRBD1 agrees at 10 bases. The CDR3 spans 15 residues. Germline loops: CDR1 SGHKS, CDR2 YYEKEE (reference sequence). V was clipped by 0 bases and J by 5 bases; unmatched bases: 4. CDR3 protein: CASSLGGQGWTEAFF. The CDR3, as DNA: TGTGCCAGCAGCTTGGGGGGACAGGGGTGGACTGAAGCTTTCTTT.

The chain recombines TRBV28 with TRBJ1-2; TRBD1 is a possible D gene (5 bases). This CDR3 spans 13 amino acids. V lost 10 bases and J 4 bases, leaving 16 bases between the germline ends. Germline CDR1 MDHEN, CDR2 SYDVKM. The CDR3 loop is CATDGGKGYGYTF. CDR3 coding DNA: TGTGCCACCGACGGGGGTAAGGGCTATGGCTACACCTTC.

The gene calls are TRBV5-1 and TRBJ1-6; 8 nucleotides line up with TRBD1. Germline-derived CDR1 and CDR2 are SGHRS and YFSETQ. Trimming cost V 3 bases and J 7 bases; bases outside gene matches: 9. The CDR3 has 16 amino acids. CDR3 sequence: CASSSNPGQANSPLHF. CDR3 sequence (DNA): TGCGCCAGCAGCTCTAACCCGGGACAGGCAAATTCACCCCTCCACTTT.

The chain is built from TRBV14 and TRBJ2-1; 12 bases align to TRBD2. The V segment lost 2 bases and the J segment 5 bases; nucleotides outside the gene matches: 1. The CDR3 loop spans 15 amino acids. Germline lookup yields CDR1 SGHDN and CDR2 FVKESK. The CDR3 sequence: CASSQRLAGDNEQFF. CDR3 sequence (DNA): TGTGCCAGCAGCCAACGACTAGCGGGGGACAATGAGCAGTTCTTC.

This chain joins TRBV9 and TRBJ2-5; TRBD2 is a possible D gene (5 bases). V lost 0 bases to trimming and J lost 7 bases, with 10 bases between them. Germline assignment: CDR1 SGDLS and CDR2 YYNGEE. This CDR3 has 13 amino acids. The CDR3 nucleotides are TGTGCCAGCAGCGTAGCGGGGTCTGGGACCCAGTACTTC. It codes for CASSVAGSGTQYF.

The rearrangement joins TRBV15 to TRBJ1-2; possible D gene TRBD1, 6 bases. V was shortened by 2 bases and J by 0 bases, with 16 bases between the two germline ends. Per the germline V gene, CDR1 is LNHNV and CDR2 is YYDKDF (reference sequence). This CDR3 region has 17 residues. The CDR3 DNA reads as TGTGCCACCAGCAGACCTCGGACAGCAGCCGCTAACTATGGCTACACCTTC. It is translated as CATSRPRTAAANYGYTF.

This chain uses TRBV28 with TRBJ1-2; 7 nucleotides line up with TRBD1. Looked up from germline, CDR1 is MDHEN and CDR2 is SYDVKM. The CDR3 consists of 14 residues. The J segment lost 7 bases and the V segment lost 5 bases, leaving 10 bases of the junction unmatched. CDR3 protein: CASSTPGQISGYTF. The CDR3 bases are TGTGCCAGCAGTACCCCGGGACAGATTTCTGGCTACACCTTC.